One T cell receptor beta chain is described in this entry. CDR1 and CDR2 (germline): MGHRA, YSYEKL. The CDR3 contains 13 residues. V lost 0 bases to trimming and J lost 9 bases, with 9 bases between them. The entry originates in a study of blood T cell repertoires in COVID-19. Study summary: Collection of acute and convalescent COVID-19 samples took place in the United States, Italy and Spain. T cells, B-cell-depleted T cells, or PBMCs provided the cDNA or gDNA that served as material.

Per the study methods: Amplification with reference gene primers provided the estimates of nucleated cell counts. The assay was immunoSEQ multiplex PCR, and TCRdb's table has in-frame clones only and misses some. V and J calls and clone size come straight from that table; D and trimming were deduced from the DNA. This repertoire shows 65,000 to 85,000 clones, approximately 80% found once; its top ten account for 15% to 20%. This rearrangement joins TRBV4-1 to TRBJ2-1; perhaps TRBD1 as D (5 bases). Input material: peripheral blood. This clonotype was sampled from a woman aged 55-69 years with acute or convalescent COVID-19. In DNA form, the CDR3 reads TGCGCCAGCAGCCAAGATAGAAGGGGTGAGCAGTTCTTC. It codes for CASSQDRRGEQFF.